Sequencing of this T cell receptor (beta chain) was carried out in a study of beta chain features in type 1 diabetes. Study observations and caveats: Among all four CD4+ subsets, Type 1 diabetes patients had TCRB CDR3s that were moderately but significantly shorter. Researchers cautioned that cDNA sequencing could over-represent cells with high TCR expression.

Sequencing targeted expressed TCRB transcripts, as all isolated RNA had been reverse transcribed. The average output of naive, central memory and regulatory T cell samples was several million reads. Assay: immunoSEQ multiplex PCR; the TCRdb copy retains only in-frame clones and omits some. Among hundreds of thousands of clones listed, roughly 16% were seen once. On this clone itself: What it recognizes is unknown.

CDR1 is MDHEN and CDR2 is SYDVKM in the germline V gene. V was pared by 8 bases and J by 9 bases, with 15 bases of the junction left unmatched. This CDR3 region has 15 residues. The source is a man aged 18 to 29 in good health. This chain uses TRBV28 with TRBJ2-1; 8 positions match TRBD2. Sequencing input: naive CD4+ T cells from blood. The CDR3, as DNA: TGTGCCAGCCGCTCCGGGACTAGGGGGGCGGGTGAGCAGTTCTTC. It yields the protein CASRSGTRGAGEQFF.